This T cell receptor beta chain was obtained from a study of blood T cells in healthy people across ages. Study conclusions and caveats: Both naive CD4+ cell counts and diversity were greater in long-lived donors than in aged donors. Per million T cells, TCR beta diversity dropped about linearly as age rose. There was no known CMV status for donors, so expanded clonotype changes were possibly confounded.

The CDR3 is 17 residues long. The trim removed 5 bases at V and 2 bases at J, leaving 8 bases unmatched. Germline-derived CDR1 and CDR2 are PRHDT and FYEKMQ (reference sequence). Then a second PCR, running about 7 to 11 cycles, was carried out with a sample-barcoded 5' primer and a J-beta primer mix. Any given sample supplied a minimum of 2.5 million CDR3-containing paired-end reads. TCRdb passed the 5' RACE reads through MiXCR, listing each CDR3 protein once. The sample shows roughly 730,000 distinct CDR3 sequences, just over 55% of them seen only once. The sample holds a few counts of this clonotype. The antigen is unknown.

The chain has TRBV13 and TRBJ2-7; 14 nucleotides agree with TRBD2. The source of this sequence is a man between 35 and 55 years old in good health. The sequenced sample consisted of blood. The CDR3: CASSRAGLAGGTYEQYF. CDR3 bases: TGTGCCAGCAGCCGAGCCGGACTAGCGGGAGGTACCTACGAGCAGTACTTC.